This TCR beta chain was captured by sequencing in a study of shared clonotypes between healthy human individuals. Broader study findings: It was only blood that was sampled, and tissue repertoires likely differ. Since donors were few, the genetic and exposure-history diversity represented was limited.

In regard to this clone: Its matching antigen is unknown.

Deep-level running was used for the assay. Libraries were prepared by immunoSEQ multiplex PCR; TCRdb keeps only in-frame clonotypes and omits some of them. The table records approximately 1,000,000 clones, roughly 80% of them present only once. Germline CDR1 reads SGHRS; CDR2 reads YFSETQ. The CDR3 sequence is 18 residues long. The V and J ends lost 0 bases and 3 bases, in that order; junction bases with no gene match: 7. The sequence was collected from a man aged 18 to 35 in good health. Some clones in this sample may be carry-over from other donors' samples. Sample: memory CD4+ T cells from PBMCs. As for subset: CD45RA-negative fraction. The chain carries TRBV5-1 and TRBJ2-6; 9 bases map to TRBD1. As DNA, the CDR3 is TGCGCCAGCAGCTTGGCTTTACAGGGGGCTGGTGGGGCCAACGTCCTGACTTTC. Translated, it gives CASSLALQGAGGANVLTF.